The clone carrying this T cell receptor beta chain was recorded only once. The sample belongs to a study of technical replicates of blood from a few donors. CDR1 is MGHDK, CDR2 SYGVNS, per germline. The CDR3 has 12 amino acids. Trimming took 1 base from V and 2 from J, leaving 2 bases between them. Assay: immunoSEQ multiplex PCR; the TCRdb copy retains only in-frame clones and omits some. Of some 68,000 clones listed, around 90% are singletons. Sequenced input: T cells isolated from PBMCs. The chain combines TRBV25-1 with TRBJ1-1, with D unclear. This TCR was sampled from a human donor in good health. The CDR3 DNA reads TGTGCCAGCAGTGAATTAAACACTGAAGCTTTCTTT. Translated: CASSELNTEAFF.